Listed here are 27 T cell receptor beta chains from one sample, sequenced in a study of CD8 T cells in Susac syndrome. Random-hexamer reverse transcription was applied to about 0.5 to 1 ug RNA. TCRdb independently ran MiXCR on the immunoSEQ multiplex PCR reads; one entry per CDR3 protein. Of around 150,000 distinct CDR3 sequences in the sample, around 95% are singletons; the top ten hold over 0.15%. The sequencing sample was made of CD8+ T cells from PBMCs. Receptors originate from a human donor with Susac syndrome.

V usage is TRBV6-2 or TRBV6-3 and J usage is TRBJ2-3; 12 nucleotides line up with TRBD2. J lost 7 bases, V lost 8 bases, and 13 bases had no gene match. The CDR3 has 16 amino acids. The germline V gene has CDR1 MNHEY and CDR2 SVGEGT. The CDR3 nucleotides read TGTGCCAGCGAAGGAAATCTAGCGGGAGGGCCGAATACGCAGTATTTT. Translation gives CASEGNLAGGPNTQYF.

This rearrangement joins TRBV12-3 or TRBV12-4 to TRBJ2-7, with unresolved D. V dropped 3 bases and J dropped 1 base, with 10 bases sitting between them. CDR3 length equals 14 residues. The CDR3 DNA reads TGTGCCAGCAGTTTTTTCAGCCTGTCCTACGAGCAGTACTTC. Translation gives CASSFFSLSYEQYF.

The CDR3 is CASGQTSRDREVNTEAFF. The CDR3, as DNA: TGTGCCAGCGGACAAACGTCCCGGGACAGGGAGGTGAACACTGAAGCTTTCTTT. The gene calls are TRBV6-1 and TRBJ1-1; 9 bases are shared with TRBD1. The CDR3 has 18 amino acids. V lost 8 bases, J lost 0 bases, and 16 bases stayed unmatched. Germline V gene lookup returns CDR1 MNHNS and CDR2 SASEGT.

This chain uses TRBV12-3 or TRBV12-4 with TRBJ2-1; 15 bases are shared with TRBD2. The CDR3 sequence is 18 residues long. The ends lost 1 base at V and 6 bases at J; junction bases unmatched: 7. CDR3 bases: TGTGCCAGCAGTTTAGTGGGACTAGCGGGAGGAGGGCCCAATGAGCAGTTCTTC. Encoded protein: CASSLVGLAGGGPNEQFF.

The gene calls are TRBV10-3 and TRBJ1-2, with D perhaps matching TRBD1 (6 bases). The ends were cut back, 0 bases at V and 6 bases at J, with 8 bases in the middle. Germline V gives CDR1 ENHRY, CDR2 SYGVKD. This CDR3 is 13 amino acids long. The CDR3 DNA reads TGTGCCATCAGTGAGTCGGGGGCGGATGGCTACACCTTC. It translates to CAISESGADGYTF.

The chain uses TRBV20-1 and TRBJ2-7, with D possibly matching TRBD2 (5 bases). Germline V gene sequence: CDR1 DFQATT, CDR2 SNEGSKA (reference sequence). V dropped 6 bases and J dropped 4 bases, with 16 bases sitting between them. This CDR3 is 13 amino acids long. The CDR3 nucleotides read TGCAGTGCGATTGCTGGGGAGAGGTACGAGCAGTACTTC. It codes for CSAIAGERYEQYF.

The chain is built from TRBV2 and TRBJ2-5; D perhaps matches TRBD1 (5 bases). V was pared by 3 bases and J by 5 bases, with 10 bases between. Germline CDR1 reads SNHLY; CDR2 reads FYNNEI. This CDR3 contains 13 residues. This chain's CDR3 is CASSDGAGETQYF. The CDR3 DNA reads as TGTGCCAGCAGTGATGGGGCAGGGGAGACCCAGTACTTC.

This chain links TRBV5-1 with TRBJ2-7; D is possibly TRBD2 (6 bases). Trimming shortened V by 4 bases and J by 2 bases, and 13 bases separated the two germline ends. Per germline, CDR1 SGHRS and CDR2 YFSETQ. The CDR3 loop spans 14 amino acids. In DNA form, the CDR3 reads TGCGCCAGCAGCCCGAGGAGGGGAGCCTACGAGCAGTACTTC. Translating gives CASSPRRGAYEQYF.

The chain joins TRBV29-1 to TRBJ2-7; D is perhaps TRBD1 or TRBD2 (5 bases each). Germline assignment: CDR1 SQVTM and CDR2 ANQGSEA. The CDR3 spans 11 residues. The V gene lost 6 bases and the J gene lost 3 bases, with 9 bases spanning the gap. The DNA of the CDR3 is TGCAGCGTCCGGGACGGCTACGAGCAGTACTTC. It codes for CSVRDGYEQYF.

This chain joins TRBV6-6 and TRBJ2-3; possibly TRBD1 for D (6 bases). The CDR3 spans 14 residues. Germline V lookup: CDR1 MNHNY, CDR2 SVGAGI (reference sequence). The ends were cut back, 0 bases at V and 4 bases at J, with 8 bases in the middle. CDR3 coding DNA: TGTGCCAGCAGTTACTCGGACAGCCCAGATACGCAGTATTTT. It yields the protein CASSYSDSPDTQYF.

V usage is TRBV4-1 and J usage is TRBJ1-4, with 12 bases aligning to TRBD1. CDR1 MGHRA and CDR2 YSYEKL come from the germline V gene. V lost 2 bases to trimming and J lost 2 bases; unmatched junction nucleotides: 3. The CDR3 loop spans 17 amino acids. CDR3 sequence reads: CASSQPGQGATNEKLFF. The CDR3 DNA reads as TGCGCCAGCAGCCAACCGGGACAGGGGGCGACTAATGAAAAACTGTTTTTT.

This clonotype was seen once. This sequence joins TRBV3-1 and TRBJ2-3; D remains unclear. Germline loops: CDR1 LGHDT, CDR2 YNNKEL (reference sequence). The V end was cut by 1 base, the J end by 3 bases, with 5 bases between. This CDR3 is 13 amino acids long. In DNA form, the CDR3 reads TGTGCCAGCAGCCAAGGGACGACAGATACGCAGTATTTT. It codes for CASSQGTTDTQYF.

This clonotype was picked up one time. The chain carries TRBV6-5 and TRBJ2-7, with D possibly being TRBD1 or TRBD2 (5 bases each). This CDR3 region has 14 residues. Trimming shortened V by 7 bases and J by 6 bases, and 19 bases separated the two germline ends. The germline V gene encodes CDR1 MNHEY and CDR2 SVGAGI. The CDR3, as DNA: TGTGCCAGCATCCCCCGGGACCGGACCAGCGAGCAGTACTTC. Its protein product is CASIPRDRTSEQYF.

The chain combines TRBV29-1 with TRBJ1-1; D is possibly TRBD1 (6 bases). Deletions cut 5 bases from V and 0 bases from J, with 16 bases between. The CDR3 sequence is 15 residues long. CDR1 is SQVTM, CDR2 ANQGSEA, per germline. Here the CDR3 reads CSVSGDRPMNTEAFF. CDR3 nucleotides: TGCAGCGTTTCAGGGGACCGACCGATGAACACTGAAGCTTTCTTT.

The chain recombines TRBV20-1 with TRBJ2-7; no clear D. From germline, CDR1 is DFQATT and CDR2 SNEGSKA (reference sequence). This CDR3 region has 15 residues. With 5 bases removed from V and 0 bases from J, the gap between germline ends came to 17 bases. In DNA form, the CDR3 reads TGCAGTGCTCCATCCTTGGTTACCCTCTCCTACGAGCAGTACTTC. Protein product: CSAPSLVTLSYEQYF.

The chain recombines TRBV7-9 with TRBJ2-7; possibly TRBD1 for D (5 bases). Deletions cut 5 bases from V and 3 bases from J, with 20 bases between. This CDR3 comprises 16 residues. Germline V gene data show CDR1 as SEHNR and CDR2 as FQNEAQ (reference sequence). The CDR3: CASSPLQEGTLYEQYF. The CDR3 DNA sequence: TGTGCCAGCAGCCCCTTACAGGAAGGAACCCTCTACGAGCAGTACTTC.

The J gene is TRBJ2-7, the V gene TRBV7-9; the D is unclear. The CDR3 extends over 15 amino acids. V was clipped by 5 bases and J by 5 bases, with 19 bases between them. Germline CDR1 is SEHNR and CDR2 is FQNEAQ (reference sequence). The CDR3 nucleotides read TGTGCCAGCAGCCCCATACCTATCGTTAACAACGAGCAGTACTTC. Translated, it gives CASSPIPIVNNEQYF.

The V and J genes are TRBV24-1 and TRBJ2-6; D gene uncertain. Germline values: CDR1 KGHDR, CDR2 SFDVKD. Trimming cost V 4 bases and J 2 bases, with 14 bases left between them. The CDR3 totals 17 residues. The CDR3 coding sequence is TGTGCCACCAGTGACGAGCCGGAGAAACCTGGGGCCAACGTCCTGACTTTC. It yields the protein CATSDEPEKPGANVLTF.

The V gene is TRBV29-1, the J gene TRBJ1-2; TRBD1 matches at 10 bases. CDR1 is SQVTM and CDR2 is ANQGSEA in the germline V gene. The CDR3 sequence is 16 residues long. V dropped 2 bases and J dropped 7; count of bases not matched to a gene: 13. The CDR3: CSVELRQGANSGGYTF. DNA for the CDR3: TGCAGCGTTGAATTGCGACAGGGGGCAAATTCTGGTGGCTACACCTTC.

The chain carries TRBV29-1 and TRBJ1-2; 9 nucleotides line up with TRBD1. The V segment lost 3 bases and the J segment 6 bases; nucleotides outside the gene matches: 5. Germline-derived CDR1 and CDR2 are SQVTM and ANQGSEA. The CDR3 contains 13 residues. This CDR3 is CSVDGTGTDGYTF. The CDR3 DNA sequence: TGCAGCGTTGATGGGACAGGGACGGATGGCTACACCTTC.

J is TRBJ1-1 and V is TRBV5-1; D is possibly TRBD1 (5 bases). There are 16 residues in the CDR3. Trimming took 4 bases from V and 3 from J, leaving 19 bases between them. Germline CDR1 SGHRS, CDR2 YFSETQ. In DNA form, the CDR3 reads TGCGCCAGCAGCCCTGGGGACGGATTGTGGGACACTGAAGCTTTCTTT. Its translation: CASSPGDGLWDTEAFF.

The V and J genes are TRBV25-1 and TRBJ1-1; D is unclear. V lost 1 base, J lost 1 base, and 22 bases lay in between. Germline V CDR1 and CDR2: MGHDK, SYGVNS. CDR3 length equals 19 residues. The CDR3 sequence is CASSEWMVGSSYGNTEAFF. The CDR3 nucleotides read TGTGCCAGCAGTGAATGGATGGTAGGCAGCAGCTATGGGAACACTGAAGCTTTCTTT.

The chain combines TRBV7-3 with TRBJ1-1; D may be TRBD1 (5 bases). V was cut by 2 bases and J by 4 bases, with 11 bases left in between. The germline V gene has CDR1 SGHTA and CDR2 FQGTGA. The CDR3 runs to 14 residues. CDR3 nucleotide sequence: TGTGCCAGCAGCTTACCCCGGGGCCTCACTGAAGCTTTCTTT. Its protein product is CASSLPRGLTEAFF.

This clonotype turned up a few times. The chain carries TRBV27 and TRBJ1-1; D remains unclear. V lost 4 bases, J lost 1 base, and 4 bases lay in between. The CDR3 length is 12 residues. In germline, CDR1 is MNHEY, CDR2 SMNVEV (reference sequence). The CDR3 DNA reads as TGTGCCAGCAGTTCTAGGAACACTGAAGCTTTCTTT. This encodes CASSSRNTEAFF.

This clonotype was seen only once. The junction departs from germline at one end; a sequencing error may be responsible. This chain connects TRBV28 to TRBJ2-6; possible D gene TRBD1, 5 bases. Germline V gene data show CDR1 as MDHEN and CDR2 as SYDVKM. There are 19 residues in the CDR3. CDR3 sequence reads: CASSSYPLGPSSGANVLIF. The CDR3 nucleotides are TGTGCCAGCAGTTCCTACCCACTGGGGCCGAGCTCTGGGGCCAACGTCCTGATTTTC.

This chain joins TRBV20-1 and TRBJ1-1, with 7 positions matching TRBD1. Losses at the gene ends were 6 bases for V and 1 base for J; bases not matched to a gene: 5. The CDR3 is made up of 13 amino acids. Germline CDR1 and CDR2: DFQATT and SNEGSKA (reference sequence). The CDR3 is CSAGTAQNTEAFF. The CDR3 coding sequence is TGCAGTGCCGGGACAGCGCAGAACACTGAAGCTTTCTTT.

This chain connects TRBV4-2 to TRBJ1-5; D is perhaps TRBD1 (6 bases). V was clipped by 4 bases and J by 6 bases, with 13 bases between them. The CDR3 loop spans 14 amino acids. The germline V gene has CDR1 LGHNA and CDR2 YNFKEQ. The CDR3 nucleotides are TGTGCCAGCAGCCCAGGTGAGGGGGTTCAGCCCCAGCATTTT. It encodes CASSPGEGVQPQHF.